These 22 T cell receptor beta chains share one sample of origin, sequenced in a study of Graves' ophthalmopathy and Graves' hyperthyroidism. From RNA, the CDR3 regions of TCR beta chains were amplified and sequenced. Second-round multiplex PCR followed a first-round RT-PCR using HTBI primers. TCRdb re-called the multiplex PCR reads with MiXCR, one entry per CDR3 protein. The sample holds roughly 350,000 distinct CDR3 sequences, 15% to 20% seen once. Sequencing was done on a sample of peripheral blood. The origin of the receptors is an adult woman with stable Graves' hyperthyroidism.

This clonotype came up many times. At one of its ends the junction is not consistent with the germline gene, which may arise from a read error. V usage is TRBV29-1 and J usage is TRBJ1-2, with D perhaps TRBD1 (5 bases). CDR1 is SQVTM, CDR2 ANQGSEA, per germline. The CDR3 has 13 amino acids. Written as DNA, the CDR3 is TGCAGCGTTGAAGGGGGGGACTTTGGGACCTTCTCCTTC. It codes for CSVEGGDFGTFSF.

This clonotype was observed at least ten times. The J gene is TRBJ2-7, the V gene TRBV11-2; TRBD2 agrees at 7 bases. V shed 2 bases, J shed 3 bases, and the junction held 7 bases outside the gene matches. The CDR3 loop spans 15 amino acids. Germline-derived CDR1 and CDR2 are SGHAT and FQNNGV. CDR3 in amino acids: CASSLFTSVNYEQYF. DNA for the CDR3: TGTGCCAGCAGCTTATTTACTAGCGTTAACTACGAGCAGTACTTC.

This clonotype came up many times. This chain uses TRBV28 with TRBJ2-7; D remains unclear. Per the germline V gene, CDR1 is MDHEN and CDR2 is SYDVKM. The length of the CDR3 is 12 residues. The ends were cut back, 6 bases at V and 4 bases at J, with 10 bases in the middle. The DNA of the CDR3 is TGTGCCAGCAGCAGGATGGGGTACGAGCAGTACTTC. Translation: CASSRMGYEQYF.

This clonotype was picked up many times. The V gene is TRBV7-9, the J gene TRBJ2-7; D might be TRBD2 (6 bases). Trimming cost V 6 bases and J 0 bases, with 9 bases left between them. Germline V gene sequence: CDR1 SEHNR, CDR2 FQNEAQ (reference sequence). The CDR3 runs to 13 residues. The chain's CDR3 is CASSPGVSYEQYF. The CDR3 DNA reads TGTGCCAGCAGTCCGGGAGTCTCCTACGAGCAGTACTTC.

This clonotype was detected ten times or more. The chain has TRBV28 and TRBJ2-2; no clear D gene. The CDR3 contains 13 residues. Trimming removed 7 bases from V and 2 bases from J, with 8 bases in between. Looked up from germline, CDR1 is MDHEN and CDR2 is SYDVKM. The CDR3 reads CASKHQNTGELFF. The DNA for the CDR3 is TGTGCCAGCAAACACCAAAACACCGGGGAGCTGTTTTTT.

This clonotype has a count of ten or more. The CDR3 nucleotides are TGTGCCAGCAGTTCGCCCGGGGAGCCCCAGCATTTT. It yields the protein CASSSPGEPQHF. The V and J genes are TRBV12-3 or TRBV12-4 and TRBJ1-5; D remains unclear. V lost 4 bases and J lost 8, with 9 bases in between. The CDR3 runs 12 residues.

This clonotype turned up a few times. The chain links TRBV6-2 or TRBV6-3 to TRBJ2-7; 11 bases align to TRBD2. Per germline, CDR1 MNHEY and CDR2 SVGEGT. CDR3 length: 17 amino acids. V shed 6 bases, J shed 2 bases, and the junction held 12 bases outside the gene matches. The CDR3 spells CASSHDQTSGNPYEQYF. For the CDR3, the DNA is TGTGCCAGCAGCCACGACCAGACTAGCGGGAACCCCTACGAGCAGTACTTC.

This rearrangement joins TRBV14 to TRBJ1-1; possible D gene TRBD1, 5 bases. Trimming took off 6 bases at V and 6 bases at J, with 17 bases between the two ends. Germline V gene sequence: CDR1 SGHDN, CDR2 FVKESK. The CDR3 has 14 amino acids. The CDR3 bases are TGTGCCAGCAGTCTGCTGGGGTGGGGCTCTGAAGCTTTCTTT. It encodes CASSLLGWGSEAFF.

This clonotype was counted many times. The chain recombines TRBV27 with TRBJ2-6; tentatively, D is TRBD1 or TRBD2 (5 bases each). The V gene's germline CDR1 is MNHEY and CDR2 SMNVEV (reference sequence). The CDR3 extends over 16 amino acids. V dropped 1 base and J dropped 2 bases, with 9 bases sitting between them. The CDR3 DNA sequence: TGTGCCAGCAGTTTATGGGGGTTTACTGGGGCCAACGTCCTGACTTTC. This sequence encodes CASSLWGFTGANVLTF.

This clonotype has ten or more counts. This sequence joins TRBV7-9 and TRBJ1-1; D might be TRBD1 (5 bases). This CDR3 has 13 amino acids. Between the trimmed V and J ends, which lost 5 bases and 1 base, there was a span of 8 bases. Germline lookup yields CDR1 SEHNR and CDR2 FQNEAQ (reference sequence). CDR3 sequence (DNA): TGTGCCAGCAGCCGGGACGGGAACACTGAAGCTTTCTTT. Protein: CASSRDGNTEAFF.

This clonotype appeared many times. The chain employs TRBV24-1 and TRBJ1-1; perhaps TRBD1 as D (6 bases). V gave up 4 bases and J gave up 7 bases, with 12 bases separating them. This CDR3 is 13 amino acids long. The V gene's germline CDR1 is KGHDR and CDR2 SFDVKD. The CDR3 DNA reads as TGTGCCACCAGTGACAAGGAGGGGGATGAAGCTTTCTTT. Translation gives CATSDKEGDEAFF.

This clonotype appeared many times. The chain uses TRBV20-1 and TRBJ2-7; no firm D call. The CDR3 totals 10 residues. Per germline, CDR1 DFQATT and CDR2 SNEGSKA (reference sequence). V lost 5 bases to trimming and J lost 4 bases, with 6 bases between them. The CDR3 coding sequence is TGCAGTGCTGCCGAATACGAGCAGTACTTC. This sequence encodes CSAAEYEQYF.

This clonotype was seen only a few times. A much larger clone lies a single base off, so this may be a read error. V usage is TRBV2 and J usage is TRBJ2-5, with 7 bases matching TRBD1. CDR3 length: 15 amino acids. Germline V lookup: CDR1 SNHLY, CDR2 FYNNEI. The CDR3 sequence: CASSGDRHGQGTKYF. The CDR3 DNA follows: TGTGCCAGCAGTGGGGACAGACACGGGCAGGGGACCAAGTACTTC.

The sample holds one count of this clonotype. The J gene is TRBJ1-2, the V gene TRBV11-3; D is unresolved. The CDR3 runs 13 residues. V dropped 4 bases and J dropped 4 bases, with 10 bases sitting between them. Germline CDR1 SGHNT, CDR2 YENEEA. The CDR3 region is CASSSRGTYGYTF. In DNA, the CDR3 is TGTGCCAGCAGCTCCCGGGGTACCTATGGCTACACCTTC.

This clonotype was recorded many times. The chain combines TRBV27 with TRBJ2-7, with D maybe TRBD1 (5 bases). Germline CDR1 reads MNHEY; CDR2 reads SMNVEV (reference sequence). V was shortened by 4 bases and J by 3 bases, with 16 bases between the two germline ends. This CDR3 is built from 15 residues. The CDR3 DNA reads TGTGCCAGCAGTTCAGAAACAGGCACCTTCTACGAGCAGTACTTC. It encodes CASSSETGTFYEQYF.

Many counts were recorded for this clonotype. The J gene is TRBJ2-7, the V gene TRBV15; D could derive from TRBD1 or TRBD2 (5 bases each). Per germline, CDR1 LNHNV and CDR2 YYDKDF (reference sequence). The CDR3 consists of 15 residues. V was cut by 0 bases and J by 0 bases, with 9 bases left in between. CDR3 DNA: TGTGCCACCAGCAGAGAATCAGGGAGCTCCTACGAGCAGTACTTC. This codes for CATSRESGSSYEQYF.

This clonotype showed up just a few times. Mismatch with germline at one junction end may stem from a read error. The genes are TRBV29-1 and TRBJ2-1, with 9 bases that match TRBD2. The CDR3 extends over 15 amino acids. The germline gives CDR1 SQVTM, CDR2 ANQGSEA. The CDR3 sequence: CSVEGLAGPYNEKFF. The CDR3 DNA reads TGCAGCGTTGAAGGGCTAGCGGGACCGTACAATGAGAAGTTCTTC.

The chain combines TRBV6-2 or TRBV6-3 with TRBJ1-2; 9 nucleotides line up with TRBD1. CDR1 and CDR2 (germline): MNHEY, SVGEGT. V was pared by 0 bases and J by 4 bases, with 6 bases of the junction left unmatched. The CDR3 extends over 16 amino acids. The chain's CDR3 is CASSYSAGQGLYGYTF. CDR3 coding DNA: TGTGCCAGCAGTTACTCCGCGGGACAGGGCCTCTATGGCTACACCTTC.

The rearrangement joins TRBV11-2 to TRBJ1-1; D gene unclear. Germline CDR1 reads SGHAT; CDR2 reads FQNNGV. Trimming took off 3 bases at V and 2 bases at J, with 16 bases between the two ends. The CDR3 runs to 16 residues. The CDR3 here is CASSFRRLIRNTEAFF. Written as DNA, the CDR3 is TGTGCCAGCAGCTTTAGGCGGCTCATAAGAAACACTGAAGCTTTCTTT.

This clonotype was observed many times. The chain uses TRBV24-1 and TRBJ2-2; 9 bases line up with TRBD2. Unmatched junction bases numbered 1, after V lost 0 bases and J lost 0 bases. The CDR3 extends over 17 amino acids. Germline CDR1 is KGHDR and CDR2 is SFDVKD. CDR3 coding DNA: TGTGCCACCAGTGATTTGCTAGCGGGGACGAACACCGGGGAGCTGTTTTTT. It translates to CATSDLLAGTNTGELFF.

This chain connects TRBV12-3 or TRBV12-4 to TRBJ2-7; 7 nucleotides agree with TRBD1. Trimming cost V 4 bases and J 3 bases; bases outside gene matches: 9. CDR3 length: 15 residues. The CDR3 loop is CASSSIRDSHYEQYF. CDR3 DNA sequence: TGTGCCAGCAGTTCGATCCGGGACAGTCACTACGAGCAGTACTTC.

This clonotype was observed many times. One junction end does not reproduce the germline sequence, and a read error may be involved. J is TRBJ1-1 and V is TRBV29-1; the D is unclear. Germline-derived CDR1 and CDR2 are SQVTM and ANQGSEA. This CDR3 has 11 residues. Written as DNA, the CDR3 is TGCAGCGTTGACAGGAACACTGAAGCTTCCTTT. Its translation is CSVDRNTEASF.